This TCR beta chain was captured by sequencing in a study of shared clonotypes between healthy human individuals (dated by TCRdb to the early 2020s). In the study overall: A few men and a couple of women, aged 18 to 49 years, made up the cohort. The study deeply sequenced blood TCR repertoires of five healthy adults to estimate repertoire size and the extent of clonotype sharing between individuals. Per donor, three plates each were used for CD4 naive and CD4 memory, two for CD8 naive, and one for CD8 memory. Different laboratories and diverse techniques were used to prepare libraries and sequence TCR repertoires, to increase sequencing depth and limit assay-specific biases. Each donor's leukapheresis produced roughly between about 0.8 and 8.9 billion PBMCs. The paper's findings and limits, for the study overall: Incomplete sequencing was indicated by rarefaction of sorted-subset datasets, despite the large sequencing depth. Sampling was restricted to blood, and TCR repertoires in tissue are likely to differ from TCR repertoires in blood. Pairwise subsampling indicated that sequencing depth was expected to affect the degree of clonotype sharing among donors. Sharing across a handful of donors was observed for roughly 5% of naive CD4, 3.5% of naive CD8, 2.3% of memory CD4, and around 0.4% of memory CD8 clonotypes. The small number of donors limited the genetic and exposure-history diversity represented. Higher generation probabilities were observed for clonotypes shared by all four sorted-subset donors than for non-shared clonotypes. Naive subsets generally had larger estimated clonotype richness than memory subsets.

With regard to this clone: The antigen it recognizes is unknown. Base qualities are missing; no much larger clone stands one base away. This sample also contains other DNA sequences that code for the same CDR3.

CD8 naive samples were CD45RO-negative cells positively selected for CCR7, giving a CD45RA+CCR7+ population that excluded TemRA cells. The donors were healthy, HIV-negative adults with no recently reported acute infections or vaccinations. Every donor was a Caucasian adult living in Nashville, Tennessee, USA. Blood was collected by leukapheresis, and PBMCs were isolated by Ficoll-Histopaque density gradient centrifugation and then cryopreserved in liquid nitrogen vapor phase. Analytical flow cytometry was used to check the purity and quantity of each magnetically sorted T cell population. From each sorted fraction, genomic DNA was isolated and quantified by UV absorbance on a Nanodrop 2000c. TCR CDR3 regions were amplified from genomic DNA by multiplex PCR using the deep immunoSEQ assay. Extracted genomic DNA from each cell subset was spread evenly across all wells of several immunoSEQ 96-well plates, with each plate serving as a replicate. For sorted subsets, roughly 190 ng of genomic DNA, equivalent to some 33,000 T cell genomes, went into each replicate PCR. The purified libraries were quantified using a Qubit 3.0 fluorometer, sized with a Bioanalyzer 2100, and then quantified again using the KAPA Library Quantification kit. Each immunoSEQ 96-well plate was sequenced on its own single-read 150-cycle Illumina NextSeq 550 flow cell. Regarding the original processing steps: The immunoSEQ output contained only junctional sequences without quality scores, so filtering could not match that applied to full-length reads. Sequences were annotated with PyIR, a Python wrapper for IgBLAST v1.9, using IMGT germline references to assign V/J genes and CDR3. Any read was removed if the V/J assignment was weak (E-value above 1e-6), the CDR3 was missing, or the read contained stop codons, out-of-frame junctions, or ambiguous translated residues. V3J clonotypes were defined as sequences sharing an identical inferred V gene, J gene, and CDR3 amino acid sequence. Percentage overlap between repertoires was calculated by dividing the number of shared unique clonotypes by the size of the smaller repertoire. Three approaches were used to assess repertoire richness: RTK rarefaction, the Chao1 estimator, and Recon v2.1 estimates of unobserved clonotypes. For all TCRbeta clonotypes obtained by the gDNA method from a few donors, generation probabilities were computed with OLGA. Entries here come from immuneACCESS through TCRdb and include only in-frame sequences with V and J called. Some clones fail to appear in such tables; in the studies checked, an unresolved V gene covers under half of the shortfall, and the cause of the remainder is unknown. That table is the source of V, J and clone size, and D and trimming were worked out from the DNA. The sample table shows some 600,000 clones, and about 96% are seen once. The ten most abundant clones make up 0.095% to 0.13% of the sample.

From the germline V gene (reference sequence), CDR1 is SEHNR and CDR2 is FQNEAQ. Its CDR3 holds 14 amino acids, cysteine through phenylalanine. CDR3 DNA only is kept here, 42 bases in frame from base 1. V is pared back by 1 base and J by 1 base, with 7 bases lying between the germline termini. The TCR comes from a woman in her 30s in good health. The V and J segments used are TRBV7-9 and TRBJ2-5; no D gene is confidently identified. Sequencing was carried out using naive CD8+ T cells sorted from blood. The label giving this sample's cell subset or site can be read as: CD45RA+CCR7+. The CDR3 amino acid sequence is: CASSLGAFQETQYF. The nucleotide sequence reads TGTGCCAGCAGCTTAGGGGCTTTCCAAGAGACCCAGTACTTC.